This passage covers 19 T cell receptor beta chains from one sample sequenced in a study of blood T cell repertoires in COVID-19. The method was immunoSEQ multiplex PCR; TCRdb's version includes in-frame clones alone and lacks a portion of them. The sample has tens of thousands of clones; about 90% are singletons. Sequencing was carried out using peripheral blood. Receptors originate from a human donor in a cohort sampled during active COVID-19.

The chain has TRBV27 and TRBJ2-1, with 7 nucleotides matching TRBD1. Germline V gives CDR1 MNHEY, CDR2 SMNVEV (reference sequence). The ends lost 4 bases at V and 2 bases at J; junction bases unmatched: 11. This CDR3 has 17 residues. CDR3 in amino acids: CASSSLRQGKTYNEQFF. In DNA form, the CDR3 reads TGTGCCAGCAGTTCCCTAAGACAGGGAAAAACCTACAATGAGCAGTTCTTC.

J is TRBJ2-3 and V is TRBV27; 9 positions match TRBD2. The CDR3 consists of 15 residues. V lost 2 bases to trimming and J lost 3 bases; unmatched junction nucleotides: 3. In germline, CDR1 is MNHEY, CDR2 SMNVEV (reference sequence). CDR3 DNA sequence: TGTGCCAGCAGTTTAGCGGGGGGGTTTACAGATACGCAGTATTTT. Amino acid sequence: CASSLAGGFTDTQYF.

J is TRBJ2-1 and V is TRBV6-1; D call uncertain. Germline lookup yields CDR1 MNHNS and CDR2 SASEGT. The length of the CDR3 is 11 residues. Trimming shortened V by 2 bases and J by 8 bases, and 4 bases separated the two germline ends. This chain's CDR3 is CASSEIDEQFF. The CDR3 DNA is TGTGCCAGCAGTGAAATCGATGAGCAGTTCTTC.

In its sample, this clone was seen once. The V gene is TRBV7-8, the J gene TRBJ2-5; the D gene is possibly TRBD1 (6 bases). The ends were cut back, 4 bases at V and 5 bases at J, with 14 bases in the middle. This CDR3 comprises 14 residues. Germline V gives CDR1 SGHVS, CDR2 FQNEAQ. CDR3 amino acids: CASSSRTDWETQYF. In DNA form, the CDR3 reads TGTGCCAGCAGCTCGCGGACAGATTGGGAGACCCAGTACTTC.

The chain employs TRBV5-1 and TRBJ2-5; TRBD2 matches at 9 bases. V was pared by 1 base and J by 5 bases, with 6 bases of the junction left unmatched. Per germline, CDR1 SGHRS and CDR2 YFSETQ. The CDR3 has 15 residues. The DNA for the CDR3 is TGCGCCAGCAGCTTGTTAGCGGGGGTAGAGGAGACCCAGTACTTC. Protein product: CASSLLAGVEETQYF. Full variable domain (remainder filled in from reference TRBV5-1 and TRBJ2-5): KAGVTQTPRYLIKTRGQQVTLSCSPISGHRSVSWYQQTPGQGLQFLFEYFSETQRNKGNFPGRFSGRQFSNSRSEMNVSTLELGDSALYLCASSLLAGVEETQYFGPGTRLLVL.

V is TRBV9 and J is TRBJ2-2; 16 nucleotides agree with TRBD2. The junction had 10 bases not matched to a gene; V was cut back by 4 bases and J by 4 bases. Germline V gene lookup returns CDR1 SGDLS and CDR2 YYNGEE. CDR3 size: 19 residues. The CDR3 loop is CASSIGTSGRARGTGELFF. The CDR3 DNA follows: TGTGCCAGCAGCATAGGGACTAGCGGGAGGGCCAGGGGCACCGGGGAGCTGTTTTTT.

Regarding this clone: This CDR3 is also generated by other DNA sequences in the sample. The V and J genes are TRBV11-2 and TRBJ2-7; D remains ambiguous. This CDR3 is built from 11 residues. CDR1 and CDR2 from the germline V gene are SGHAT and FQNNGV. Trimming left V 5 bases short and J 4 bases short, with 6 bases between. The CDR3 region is CASSQAYEQYF. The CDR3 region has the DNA TGTGCCAGCAGCCAGGCTTACGAGCAGTACTTC.

For the CDR3, the DNA is TGTGCCACCAGGGGGACTAGCGGATACAATGAGCAGTTCTTC. Its translation is CATRGTSGYNEQFF. V is TRBV10-3 and J is TRBJ2-1; TRBD2 matches 11 bases. CDR1 ENHRY and CDR2 SYGVKD come from the germline V gene. V lost 10 bases, J lost 4 bases, and 6 bases stayed unmatched. This CDR3 comprises 14 residues.

The CDR3 here is CASSLGGAGGFETQYF. Here the CDR3 DNA reads TGTGCCAGCAGCTTAGGAGGAGCGGGGGGCTTCGAGACCCAGTACTTC. V is TRBV11-2 and J is TRBJ2-5, with 9 bases lining up with TRBD2. The CDR3 totals 16 residues. Losses at the gene ends were 1 base for V and 5 bases for J; bases not matched to a gene: 8. Germline CDR1 reads SGHAT; CDR2 reads FQNNGV.

In DNA form, the CDR3 reads TGTGCCAGCAGCCCGAGAGTTCAAGAGACCCAGTACTTC. It specifies CASSPRVQETQYF. The chain couples TRBV5-6 to TRBJ2-5; unclear D gene. Germline CDR1 reads SGHDT; CDR2 reads YYEEEE. This CDR3 contains 13 residues. The germline V and J ends were trimmed by 4 bases and 2 bases, with 9 bases remaining between them.

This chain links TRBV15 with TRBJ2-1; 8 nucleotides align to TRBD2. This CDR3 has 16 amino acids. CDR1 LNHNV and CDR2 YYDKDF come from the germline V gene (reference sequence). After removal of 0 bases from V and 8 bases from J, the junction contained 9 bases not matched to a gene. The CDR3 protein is CATSRDSGGAGDEQFF. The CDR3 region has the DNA TGTGCCACCAGCAGAGATTCCGGGGGAGCGGGAGATGAGCAGTTCTTC.

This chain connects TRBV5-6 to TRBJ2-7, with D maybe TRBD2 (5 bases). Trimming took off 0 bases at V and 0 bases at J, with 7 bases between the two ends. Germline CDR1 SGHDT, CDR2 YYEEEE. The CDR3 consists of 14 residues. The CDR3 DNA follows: TGTGCCAGCAGCTTGGTAGCGAGCTCCTACGAGCAGTACTTC. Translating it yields CASSLVASSYEQYF.

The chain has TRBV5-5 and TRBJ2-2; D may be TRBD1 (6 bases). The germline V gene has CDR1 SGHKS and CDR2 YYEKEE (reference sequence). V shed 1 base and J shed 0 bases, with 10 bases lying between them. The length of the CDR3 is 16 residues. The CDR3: CASSLMDSSNTGELFF. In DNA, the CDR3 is TGTGCCAGCAGCTTGATGGACAGCTCGAACACCGGGGAGCTGTTTTTT.

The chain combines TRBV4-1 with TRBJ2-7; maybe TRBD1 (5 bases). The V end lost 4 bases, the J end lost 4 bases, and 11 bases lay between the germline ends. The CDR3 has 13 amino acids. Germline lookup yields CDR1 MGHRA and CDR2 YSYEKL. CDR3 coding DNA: TGCGCCAGCAGCCCAGGACATGCATACGAGCAGTACTTC. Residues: CASSPGHAYEQYF.

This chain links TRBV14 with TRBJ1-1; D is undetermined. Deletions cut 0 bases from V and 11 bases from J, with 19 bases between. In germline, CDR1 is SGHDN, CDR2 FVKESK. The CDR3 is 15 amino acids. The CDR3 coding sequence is TGTGCCAGCAGCCAAGATAGAAATCCCTTGTCCCCGGCTTTCTTT. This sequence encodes CASSQDRNPLSPAFF.

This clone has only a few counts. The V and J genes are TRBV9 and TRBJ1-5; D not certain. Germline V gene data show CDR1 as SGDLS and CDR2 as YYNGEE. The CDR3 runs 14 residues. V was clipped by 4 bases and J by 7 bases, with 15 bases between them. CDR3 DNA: TGTGCCAGCAGCCCCCGGGGAGGCGGGCAGCCCCAGCATTTT. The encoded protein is CASSPRGGGQPQHF.

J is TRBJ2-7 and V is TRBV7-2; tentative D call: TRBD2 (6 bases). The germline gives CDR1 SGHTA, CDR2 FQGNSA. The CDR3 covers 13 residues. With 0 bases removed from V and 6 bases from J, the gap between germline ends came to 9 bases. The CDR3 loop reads CASSLAGTREQYF. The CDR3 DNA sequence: TGTGCCAGCAGCTTAGCGGGGACTCGCGAGCAGTACTTC.

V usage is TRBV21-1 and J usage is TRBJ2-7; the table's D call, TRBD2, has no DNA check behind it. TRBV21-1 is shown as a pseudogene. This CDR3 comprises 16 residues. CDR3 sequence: CASSTQRGGVRYEQYF. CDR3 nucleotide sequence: TGTGCCAGCAGCACCCAAAGAGGGGGGGTCCGCTACGAGCAGTACTTC.

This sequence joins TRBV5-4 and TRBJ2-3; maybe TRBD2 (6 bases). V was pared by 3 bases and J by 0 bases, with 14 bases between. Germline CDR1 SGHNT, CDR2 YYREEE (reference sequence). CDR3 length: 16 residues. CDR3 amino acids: CASSSYSGTSTDTQYF. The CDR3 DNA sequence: TGTGCCAGCAGCTCCTATAGCGGCACTAGCACAGATACGCAGTATTTT.